A selection of T cell receptor beta chains follows, all from one sample in a study of blood T cells in healthy people across ages. TCRdb processed the 5' RACE reads anew with MiXCR; each CDR3 protein has one entry. Of about 1.6 million distinct CDR3 sequences listed, about 31% were seen once; the top ten hold 10% to 12%. The sequenced sample was blood. These TCRs come from a woman aged 25 to 39 in good health. The conserved cysteine and the conserved F or W are not part of the CDR3 here.

>TRBJ1-4|TRBV4-1
ASSQGGGQGLEKLF
>TRBJ2-1|TRBV14
ASSHLGKEANEQF
>TRBJ1-2|TRBV6-5
AGSPDPTGYQGYT
>TRBJ2-7|TRBV2
ASSEAPDEQY
>TRBJ2-3|TRBV7-9
ASSPTDRGNRDTQY
>TRBJ2-1|TRBV15
ATSSLDAGGYNEQF
>TRBJ2-1|TRBV28
ASSEPSGGDNAFSYNEQF
>TRBJ2-5|TRBV11-2
ASSPGPDRETQY
>TRBJ2-7|TRBV12-3/TRBV12-4
ASKPRGSYEQY
>TRBJ1-2|TRBV20-1
SARGSPYGYT
>TRBJ1-1|TRBV25-1
ASSRRTGKFEAF
>TRBJ1-2|TRBV7-3
ASSASGNSDGYT
>TRBJ2-1|TRBV7-9
ASTSWGPVAGGAF